The 5 T cell receptor beta chains presented below share a single source sample, sequenced in a study of early T cells in non-severe SARS-CoV-2 infection. TCRdb processed the 5' RACE reads anew with MiXCR; each CDR3 protein has one entry. The sample shows around 58,000 distinct CDR3 sequences, about 7.7% of them seen only once. Specimen: whole blood, collected at baseline. The receptors derive from an adult who was a healthcare worker with PCR-confirmed SARS-CoV-2 infection or an uninfected control (not recorded which).

With regard to this clonotype: A single base separates this from a much larger clone, so it may be a read error. The chain employs TRBV20-1 and TRBJ1-1; D perhaps matches TRBD1 (6 bases). The CDR3 sequence is 13 residues long. Germline V gives CDR1 DFQATT, CDR2 SNEGSKA (reference sequence). Here the CDR3 reads CSARRTDRYSALF. The CDR3 DNA follows: TGCAGTGCTAGACGGACAGACCGATACTCGGCTCTCTTT.

A few counts support this clonotype. The chain couples TRBV12-3 or TRBV12-4 to TRBJ2-1; D remains ambiguous. Deletions cut 6 bases from V and 1 base from J, with 16 bases between. CDR3 size: 16 residues. The CDR3, as DNA: TGTGCCAGCAGCACAGAGGCCTTTCTGTCCTACAATGAGCAGTTCTTC. As protein: CASSTEAFLSYNEQFF.

This clonotype was seen only a few times. The chain uses TRBV30 and TRBJ2-1; D uncertain. This CDR3 is 15 amino acids long. V was pared by 4 bases and J by 1 base, with 14 bases between. The germline CDR1 and CDR2 sequences are GTSNPN and SVGIG (reference sequence). The DNA for the CDR3 is TGTGCCTGGAATAACCGGGCCAGGTCCTACAATGAGCAGTTCTTC. Protein product: CAWNNRARSYNEQFF.

This clonotype came up many times. The J gene is TRBJ2-2, the V gene TRBV7-9; maybe TRBD1 (6 bases). CDR1 is SEHNR, CDR2 FQNEAQ, per germline (reference sequence). Trimming pared 7 bases from V and 4 bases from J, leaving 13 bases between. This CDR3 region has 14 residues. CDR3 in DNA: TGTGCCAGCAACCTACAGGGTGGCACCGGGGAGCTGTTTTTT. It is translated as CASNLQGGTGELFF.

The chain joins TRBV28 to TRBJ2-7; 8 bases fit TRBD1. Germline V gene sequence: CDR1 MDHEN, CDR2 SYDVKM. Losses at the gene ends were 3 bases for V and 4 bases for J; bases not matched to a gene: 5. CDR3 length equals 14 residues. The DNA for the CDR3 is TGTGCCAGCAGTTTTCAGGGGGCGAAATACGAGCAGTACTTC. Its translation: CASSFQGAKYEQYF.